This TCR beta chain was retrieved from a study of shared clonotypes between healthy human individuals. Division of CD4+ cells produced a CD45RA+ naive subset and a CD45RA-negative memory subset. With respect to this clone: Its target is unknown.

Study observations and caveats: In contrast to clonotypes shared by all four donors, non-shared clonotypes had lower generation probabilities. Richness estimates generally favored naive over memory subsets.

From germline, CDR1 is LNHDA and CDR2 SQIVND (reference sequence). CDR3 length equals 15 residues. V trimming: 7 bases; J trimming: 5 bases; junction bases outside the gene matches: 9. How the authors handled the data: Owing to the provision of junction-only sequences devoid of quality scores by immunoSEQ, filtering differed. Clones were sequenced by immunoSEQ multiplex PCR, and TCRdb holds only the in-frame ones, with some missing. V and J calls plus clone size are reproduced from that table; the DNA served to infer D and trimming. Here the sample spans 1.4 million to 1.5 million clones, over 95% being singletons.

This sequence joins TRBV19 and TRBJ1-3, with 9 bases identical to TRBD1. The specimen was naive CD4+ T cells sorted from blood. Subset indicated: CD45RA+ positively selected. This TCR derives from a man aged 25 to 40 in good health. The CDR3 DNA sequence: TGTGCCAGTACACCGGGGACAGGGCCTAGAAACACCATATATTTT. Its translation: CASTPGTGPRNTIYF.